These T cell receptor beta chains were read from a single sample in a study of CD8 T cells in Susac syndrome. Using its own MiXCR run on the immunoSEQ multiplex PCR reads, TCRdb lists one record per CDR3 protein. The table lists under 200,000 distinct CDR3 sequences, 85% to 95% of them singletons. Sequenced sample: CD4+ T cells from PBMCs. These receptor sequences come from a human donor with Susac syndrome. CDR3s leave out the opening cysteine and the closing phenylalanine or tryptophan. Each record gives: clone size, V gene, J gene, CDR3 protein. A clone size is listed for some rows: how often the clone was seen (once, few, many), or a class if it is expanded.

NA	TRBV14	TRBJ2-7	ASSQEASGGKYEQY
once	TRBV28	TRBJ1-2	ASSLRGGYT
NA	TRBV12-3/TRBV12-4	TRBJ2-2	ASRKPGGGELF
NA	TRBV20-1	TRBJ2-3	SARDPADTQY
NA	TRBV7-3	TRBJ2-1	ASSPSLRGEQF
NA	TRBV18	TRBJ1-2	ASSQQSNYGYT
NA	TRBV25-1	TRBJ1-2	ASSQGTNYGYT
NA	TRBV2	TRBJ2-3	ASSEQLATDTQY
NA	TRBV24-1	TRBJ2-4	ATSDSRTSGNIQY
NA	TRBV14	TRBJ2-5	ASSQEGGSAAQY
NA	TRBV15	TRBJ2-7	ATSIYQGSYEQY
NA	TRBV29-1	TRBJ1-2	SVAGTAGYT